Included here is one T cell receptor (beta chain) sequence, with context. This record comes from a study of OX40 agonist ivuxolimab in advanced cancers. Study at large: Patients received ivuxolimab, an intravenous treatment, every 2 weeks at 0.01 to 10 mg/kg.

This table comes from immunoSEQ multiplex PCR, and its TCRdb copy is limited to in-frame clones, with some not included. The data show about 35,000 clones, 84% seen once. This sequence was found in an adult with an advanced solid tumor such as melanoma, head and neck, liver or kidney cancer. Specimen: CD4+ or CD8+ T cells sorted from blood, collected in a trial of the OX40 agonist ivuxolimab.

The CDR3 DNA reads as TGTGCCAGCCAAGGAAAAGGTGTCTTTAATGAAAAACTGTTTTTT. This codes for CASQGKGVFNEKLFF. The rearrangement uses TRBV28 and TRBJ1-4, with unresolved D. This CDR3 spans 15 amino acids. The germline CDR1 and CDR2 sequences are MDHEN and SYDVKM. Deletions cut 8 bases from V and 4 bases from J, with 17 bases between.